This T cell receptor (beta chain) is from a study of blood T cell repertoires in COVID-19 (dated by TCRdb to about 2020). Turning to the overall study: Samples from collaborators originated in the United States, Italy and Spain and spanned both the acute and convalescent phases of COVID-19. The prospective study material was composed of cDNA or gDNA derived from T cells, B-cell-depleted T cells, or PBMCs. Subjects who had been exposed to COVID-19, were actively infected with it, or had recovered from it provided the deeply sampled blood TCRbeta repertoires that made up the dataset. The repertoires were released in a freely available public database intended as a resource for research on the immune response to SARS-CoV-2. The samples were drawn from the first 160 participants of the ongoing ImmuneRACE study and from about 1,200 subjects provided by 6 global collaborators. A de-identified subject ID, COVID-19 status, age in years and sex were almost always included in the sample metadata. Where available, HLA class I and class II types were obtained from metadata supplied by the sample provider rather than from assay-based typing.

General conclusions and limits of the study: The quantity of clinical and demographic metadata differed by source and by participant and was supplied without curation.

Collaborating institutions collected whole blood in K2EDTA tubes following their own protocols. Collaborator samples were shipped for TCRbeta analysis as frozen whole blood, isolated PBMCs, or DNA extracted from either sample type. About this clone: Its antigen remains undetermined. There are no base qualities to consult, and no much larger clone falls within one base. Other DNA sequences from this sample encode an identical CDR3 as well.

TCRbeta CDR3 regions were amplified from genomic DNA by means of the immunoSEQ Assay, a bias-controlled multiplex PCR. The original pipeline was this. The number of nucleated cells in each sample was estimated by amplification of reference gene primers within the assay. Sequence reads were collapsed and filtered to measure the absolute abundance of every unique TCRbeta CDR3 rearrangement. For each sample, productive Simpson clonality was calculated as the square root of Simpson's diversity index over productive rearrangements. TCRdb mirrors the immuneACCESS table, restricted to in-frame sequences. Some clones are absent from its copies; in checked studies, under half trace to an unresolved V gene, and the reason for the others is unknown. The V and J calls and clone size are taken from that table; D and trimming were inferred from the DNA. In this sample the table shows 150,000 to 200,000 clones, roughly 83% of which occur a single time. About a tenth of the sample comes from the top ten.

This TCR came from an elderly woman with active or convalescent COVID-19. The sample consisted of peripheral blood.

The DNA reads TGTGCCAGCAGTTACGGGGAGTCGAACACTGAAGCTTTCTTT. It translates to CASSYGESNTEAFF. The chain employs TRBV6-5 and TRBJ1-1, with the identity of the D gene unclear. In the germline V gene, CDR1 corresponds to MNHEY and CDR2 to SVGAGI. From the cysteine through the phenylalanine, the CDR3 covers 14 amino acids. Of all the DNA, just the CDR3 is kept, 42 bases in frame from base 1. The germline ends are 8 bases apart after V is trimmed by 2 bases and J by 1 base.